These T cell receptor beta chains were read from a single sample in a study of lung T cells in sarcoidosis with Löfgren's syndrome. TCRdb fed the reads into MiXCR, producing one record per CDR3 protein. The sample has some 65,000 distinct CDR3 sequences, 20% to 25% seen once. Sequenced sample: CD4+ T cells from PBMCs. These receptor sequences come from a human donor with sarcoidosis (Löfgren's syndrome or another form), or a control subject (not recorded which). Both conserved end residues are trimmed from each CDR3. Each record gives: V gene, CDR3 protein.

V gene: TRBV12-3/TRBV12-4
CDR3 protein: ASSLGSGNTEAF

V gene: TRBV12-3/TRBV12-4
CDR3 protein: ASSLDIPGQF

V gene: TRBV6-6
CDR3 protein: ASSYDRFPYEQY

V gene: TRBV20-1
CDR3 protein: SASGRAWDTDTQY

V gene: TRBV18
CDR3 protein: ASSPNAGTASYNEQF

V gene: TRBV6-1
CDR3 protein: ASSSPGSLNTEAF

V gene: TRBV18
CDR3 protein: ASSTSPGSLPQH

V gene: TRBV7-2
CDR3 protein: ASSSPGHPNTEAF

V gene: TRBV2
CDR3 protein: ASSLDSSYNSPLH

V gene: TRBV3-1
CDR3 protein: ASSLRETTGELF

V gene: TRBV7-8
CDR3 protein: ASSLVGGADTQY

V gene: TRBV10-3
CDR3 protein: AIRGLVADTQY

V gene: TRBV12-3/TRBV12-4
CDR3 protein: ASRTGLAGSDTQY

V gene: TRBV7-2
CDR3 protein: ASSTSGTDTQY

V gene: TRBV11-2
CDR3 protein: ASSPGQGLFSDTQY

V gene: TRBV6-1
CDR3 protein: ASSSALFSGGGYNEQF

V gene: TRBV3-1
CDR3 protein: ASSLGRGKNTEAF

V gene: TRBV4-3
CDR3 protein: ASSQILGAGGYT

V gene: TRBV20-1
CDR3 protein: SASASRTQVLSNYGYT

V gene: TRBV12-3/TRBV12-4
CDR3 protein: ASTSNADTQY

V gene: TRBV3-1
CDR3 protein: ASSQDLAYTGELF

V gene: TRBV20-1
CDR3 protein: SAPQRSGGAYNEQF

V gene: TRBV6-1
CDR3 protein: ASSRLSATYEQY

V gene: TRBV6-1
CDR3 protein: ASSEQGSGGQPQH

V gene: TRBV29-1
CDR3 protein: SVGQNTGELF